This TCR beta chain appears in the sequencing data of a study of OX40 agonist ivuxolimab in advanced cancers. Broader study findings: CD4+ and CD8+ blood T cells expanded clonally by week 6 at 0.1 to 3.0 mg/kg.

Worth noting for this clone: Antigen: not known.

Produced via immunoSEQ multiplex PCR; TCRdb's table is partial and in-frame only. Of about 54,000 clones listed, around 90% are singletons. The TCR comes from an adult with an advanced solid tumor such as melanoma, head and neck, liver or kidney cancer. Sequencing was performed on CD4+ or CD8+ T cells sorted from blood, taken in a trial of the OX40 agonist ivuxolimab.

CDR3 sequence: CASSFTGTGSSTGELFF. In DNA, the CDR3 is TGCGCCAGCAGCTTCACCGGGACAGGGAGTTCGACCGGGGAGCTGTTTTTT. This rearrangement joins TRBV5-1 to TRBJ2-2; 9 bases match TRBD1. The V segment lost 2 bases and the J segment 5 bases; nucleotides outside the gene matches: 10. Germline CDR1 and CDR2: SGHRS and YFSETQ. This CDR3 is 17 amino acids long.